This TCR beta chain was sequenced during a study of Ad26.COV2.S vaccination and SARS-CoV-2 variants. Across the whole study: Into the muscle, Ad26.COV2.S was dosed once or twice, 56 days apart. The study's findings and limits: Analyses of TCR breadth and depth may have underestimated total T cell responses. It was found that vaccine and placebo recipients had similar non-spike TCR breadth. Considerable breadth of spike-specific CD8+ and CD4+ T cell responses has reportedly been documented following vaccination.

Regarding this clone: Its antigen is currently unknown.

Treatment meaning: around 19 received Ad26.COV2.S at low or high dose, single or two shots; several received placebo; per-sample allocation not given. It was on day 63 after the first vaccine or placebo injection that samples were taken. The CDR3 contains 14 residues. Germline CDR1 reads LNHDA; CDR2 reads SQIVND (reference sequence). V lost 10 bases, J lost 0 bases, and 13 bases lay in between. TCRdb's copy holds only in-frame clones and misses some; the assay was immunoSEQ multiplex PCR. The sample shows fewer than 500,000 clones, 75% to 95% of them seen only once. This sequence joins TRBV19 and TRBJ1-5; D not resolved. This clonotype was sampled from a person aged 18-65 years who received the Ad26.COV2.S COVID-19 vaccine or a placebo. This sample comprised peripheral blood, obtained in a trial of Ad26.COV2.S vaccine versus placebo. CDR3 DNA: TGTGCCACCCAGAGAGTTAATAGCAATCAGCCCCAGCATTTT. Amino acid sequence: CATQRVNSNQPQHF.